Following are 6 T cell receptor beta chains from one sample sequenced in a study of response to subunit inactivated influenza vaccine. TCRdb independently ran MiXCR on the RT-PCR reads; one entry per CDR3 protein. The sample holds around 300,000 distinct CDR3 sequences, 20% to 25% seen once. The specimen comprised PBMCs from blood, sampled less than 22 months after vaccination. These receptors were collected from a man aged 45 to 70 who received an inactivated influenza vaccine.

This CDR3 is CASSWGLGRTQYF. The CDR3 nucleotides read TGTGCCAGCAGCTGGGGACTGGGGAGGACCCAGTACTTC. The chain is built from TRBV11-2 and TRBJ2-5, with D maybe TRBD2 (6 bases). CDR3 length: 13 residues. Trimming removed 4 bases from V and 7 bases from J, with 13 bases in between. CDR1 and CDR2 (germline): SGHAT, FQNNGV.

This clonotype was observed at least ten times. This chain uses TRBV29-1 with TRBJ1-1, with 9 bases aligning to TRBD1. Trimming cost V 4 bases and J 3 bases; bases outside gene matches: 6. Germline V lookup: CDR1 SQVTM, CDR2 ANQGSEA. This CDR3 contains 14 residues. Here the CDR3 reads CSVASTGGYTEAFF. In DNA, the CDR3 is TGCAGCGTTGCGTCGACAGGGGGGTACACTGAAGCTTTCTTT.

The chain has TRBV19 and TRBJ2-2; 10 nucleotides agree with TRBD2. The V segment lost 7 bases and the J segment 1 base; nucleotides outside the gene matches: 18. Germline CDR1 LNHDA, CDR2 SQIVND (reference sequence). The length of the CDR3 is 20 residues. In nucleotides, the CDR3 is TGTGCCAGTACCAACACATGGTGGCTAGCGGGGGCCTGGAACACCGGGGAGCTGTTTTTT. Residues: CASTNTWWLAGAWNTGELFF.

This clonotype occurred many times. The chain employs TRBV4-1 and TRBJ1-2; 10 bases are a match to TRBD1. V was pared by 4 bases and J by 2 bases, with 4 bases of the junction left unmatched. Germline values: CDR1 MGHRA, CDR2 YSYEKL. CDR3 length: 15 residues. In DNA form, the CDR3 reads TGCGCCAGCAGCCCCGACAGGGGGCTAAACTATGGCTACACCTTC. Its protein product is CASSPDRGLNYGYTF.

This clonotype has just a few counts. The CDR3, as DNA: TGTGCCAGCAGAGCCGGGACAGGGCTTCAAGAGACCCAGTACTTC. Translating gives CASRAGTGLQETQYF. V and J are TRBV28 and TRBJ2-5; 9 nucleotides match TRBD1. The CDR3 contains 15 residues. From germline, CDR1 is MDHEN and CDR2 SYDVKM. The trim removed 6 bases at V and 2 bases at J, leaving 7 bases unmatched. The full variable domain, rest sourced from reference TRBV28 and TRBJ2-5, is DVKVTQSSRYLVKRTGEKVFLECVQDMDHENMFWYRQDPGLGLRLIYFSYDVKMKEKGDIPEGYSVSREKKERFSLILESASTNQTSMYLCASRAGTGLQETQYFGPGTRLLVL.

The CDR3 coding sequence is TGTGCCAGCTCACCGGGACTGCCCTCCAATCAGCCCCAGCATTTT. Amino acids: CASSPGLPSNQPQHF. The V gene is TRBV18, the J gene TRBJ1-5; D possibly corresponds to TRBD1 (5 bases). V dropped 3 bases and J dropped 3 bases, with 12 bases sitting between them. Germline values: CDR1 KGHSH, CDR2 LQKENI. The CDR3 spans 15 residues.